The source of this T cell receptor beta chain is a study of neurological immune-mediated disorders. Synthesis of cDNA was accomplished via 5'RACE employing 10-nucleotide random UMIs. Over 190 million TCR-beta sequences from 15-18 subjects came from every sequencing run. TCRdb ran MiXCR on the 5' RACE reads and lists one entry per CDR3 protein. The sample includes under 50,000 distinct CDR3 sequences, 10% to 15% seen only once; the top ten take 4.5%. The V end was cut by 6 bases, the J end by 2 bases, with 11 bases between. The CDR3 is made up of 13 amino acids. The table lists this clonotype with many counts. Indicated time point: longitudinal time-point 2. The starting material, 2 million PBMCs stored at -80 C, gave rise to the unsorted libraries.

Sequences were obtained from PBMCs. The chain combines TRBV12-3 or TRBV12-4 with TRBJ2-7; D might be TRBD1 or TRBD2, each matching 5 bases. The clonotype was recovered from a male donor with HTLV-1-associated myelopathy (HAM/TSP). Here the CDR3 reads CASSRDATYEQYF. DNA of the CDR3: TGTGCCAGCAGCCGGGACGCCACCTACGAGCAGTACTTC.